This T cell receptor (beta chain) was recorded in a study of T cells after yellow fever vaccination. Using its own MiXCR run on the 5' RACE reads, TCRdb lists one record per CDR3 protein. The sample yields almost 70,000 distinct CDR3 sequences, approximately 5% seen once. This clonotype occurred many times. Germline-derived CDR1 and CDR2 are SGHTA and FQGNSA. This CDR3 is 17 amino acids long. V was clipped by 3 bases and J by 7 bases; unmatched bases: 14. The chain recombines TRBV7-2 with TRBJ2-5; 10 bases fit TRBD2. Here the sequenced sample was CD4+ T cells sorted from PBMCs, taken less than 16 days after the first yellow fever vaccination. This TCR was sampled from a young man who received the YFV17D yellow fever vaccine. The CDR3 loop is CASSFALLAGARRTQYF. In nucleotides, the CDR3 is TGTGCCAGCAGCTTTGCCCTTCTAGCGGGGGCCCGACGGACCCAGTACTTC. Full variable domain (outside the CDR3, taken from reference TRBV7-2 and TRBJ2-5): GAGVSQSPSNKVTEKGKDVELRCDPISGHTALYWYRQSLGQGLEFLIYFQGNSAPDKSGLPSDRFSAERTGGSVSTLTIQRTQQEDSAVYLCASSFALLAGARRTQYFGPGTRLLVL.